The clone carrying this T cell receptor (beta chain) was observed a few times. This specimen belongs to a study of T cells in Graves' hyperthyroidism and ophthalmopathy. Germline assignment: CDR1 LNHDA and CDR2 SQIVND (reference sequence). The length of the CDR3 is 16 residues. V was pared by 6 bases and J by 0 bases, with 17 bases between. From RNA transcripts, TCR beta CDR3 regions were amplified. Primed by the HTBI set, a first-round RT-PCR was run on the TCR CDR3. Each CDR3 protein is one row after TCRdb ran MiXCR on the multiplex PCR reads. Of hundreds of thousands of distinct CDR3 sequences listed, roughly 40% are singletons.

This sequence joins TRBV19 and TRBJ2-5; D gene uncertain. The clonotype originates from a young man with Graves' hyperthyroidism. Sequencing input: blood. In nucleotides, the CDR3 is TGTGCCAGTAGAAGCCTTGACTCCTGGTACCAAGAGACCCAGTACTTC. Translating gives CASRSLDSWYQETQYF. The entire variable domain, with the rest obtained from reference TRBV19 and TRBJ2-5, is as follows: DGGITQSPKYLFRKEGQNVTLSCEQNLNHDAMYWYRQDPGQGLRLIYYSQIVNDFQKGDIAEGYSVSREKKESFPLTVTSAQKNPTAFYLCASRSLDSWYQETQYFGPGTRLLVL.